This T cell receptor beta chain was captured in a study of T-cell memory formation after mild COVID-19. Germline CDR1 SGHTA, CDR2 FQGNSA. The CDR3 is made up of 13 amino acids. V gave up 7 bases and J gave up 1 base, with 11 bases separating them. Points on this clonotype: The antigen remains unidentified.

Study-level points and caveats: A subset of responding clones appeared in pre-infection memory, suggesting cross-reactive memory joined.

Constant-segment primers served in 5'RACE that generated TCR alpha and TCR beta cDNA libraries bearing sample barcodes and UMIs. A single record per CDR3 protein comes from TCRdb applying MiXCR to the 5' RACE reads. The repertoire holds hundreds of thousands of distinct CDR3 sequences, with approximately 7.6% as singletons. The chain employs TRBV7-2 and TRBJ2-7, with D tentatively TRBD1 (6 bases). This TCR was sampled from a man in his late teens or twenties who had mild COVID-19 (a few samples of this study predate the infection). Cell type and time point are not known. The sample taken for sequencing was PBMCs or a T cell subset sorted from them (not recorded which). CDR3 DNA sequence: TGTGCCAGCAACCCAGGGACATCCTACGAGCAGTACTTC. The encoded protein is CASNPGTSYEQYF.